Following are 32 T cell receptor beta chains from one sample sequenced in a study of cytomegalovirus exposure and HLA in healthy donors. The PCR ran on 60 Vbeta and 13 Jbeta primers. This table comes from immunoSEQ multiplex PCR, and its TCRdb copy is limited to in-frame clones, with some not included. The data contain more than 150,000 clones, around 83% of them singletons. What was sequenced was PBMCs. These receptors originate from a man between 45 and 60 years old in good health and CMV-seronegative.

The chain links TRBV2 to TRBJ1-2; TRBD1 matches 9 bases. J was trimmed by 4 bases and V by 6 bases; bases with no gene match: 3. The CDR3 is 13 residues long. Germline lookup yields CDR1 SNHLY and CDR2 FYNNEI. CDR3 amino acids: CASRGTGPYGYTF. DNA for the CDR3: TGTGCCAGCAGGGGGACAGGGCCCTATGGCTACACCTTC.

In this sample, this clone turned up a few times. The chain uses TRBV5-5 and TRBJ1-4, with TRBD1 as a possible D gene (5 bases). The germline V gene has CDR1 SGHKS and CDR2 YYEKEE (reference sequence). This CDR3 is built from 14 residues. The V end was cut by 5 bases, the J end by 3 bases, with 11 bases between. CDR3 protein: CASRRDSPNEKLFF. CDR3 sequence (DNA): TGTGCCAGCAGACGCGACAGCCCTAATGAAAAACTGTTTTTT.

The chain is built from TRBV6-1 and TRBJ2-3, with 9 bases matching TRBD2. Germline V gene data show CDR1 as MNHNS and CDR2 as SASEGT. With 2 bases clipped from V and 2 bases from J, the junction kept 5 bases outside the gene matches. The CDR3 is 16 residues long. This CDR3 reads CASSESAGGNTDTQYF. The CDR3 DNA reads TGTGCCAGCAGTGAATCCGCGGGGGGGAACACAGATACGCAGTATTTT.

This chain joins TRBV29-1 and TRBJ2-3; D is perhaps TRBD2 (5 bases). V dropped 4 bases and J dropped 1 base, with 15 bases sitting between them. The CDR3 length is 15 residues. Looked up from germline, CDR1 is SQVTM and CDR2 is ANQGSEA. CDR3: CSVGGWLAGTDTQYF. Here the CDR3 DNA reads TGCAGCGTTGGCGGGTGGCTAGCTGGCACAGATACGCAGTATTTT.

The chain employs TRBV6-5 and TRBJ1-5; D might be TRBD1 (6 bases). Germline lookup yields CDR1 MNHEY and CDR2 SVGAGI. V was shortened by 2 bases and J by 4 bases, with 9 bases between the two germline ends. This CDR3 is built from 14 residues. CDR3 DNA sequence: TGTGCCAGCAGTTACGGGAGGGGGAATCAGCCCCAGCATTTT. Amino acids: CASSYGRGNQPQHF.

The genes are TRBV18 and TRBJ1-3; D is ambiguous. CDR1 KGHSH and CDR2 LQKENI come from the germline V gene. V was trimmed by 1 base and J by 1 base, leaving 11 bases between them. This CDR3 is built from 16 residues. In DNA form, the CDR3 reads TGTGCCAGCTCACCACAATCAGGCCGATCTGGAAACACCATATATTTT. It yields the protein CASSPQSGRSGNTIYF. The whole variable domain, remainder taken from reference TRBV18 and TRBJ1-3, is NAGVMQNPRHLVRRRGQEARLRCSPMKGHSHVYWYRQLPEEGLKFMVYLQKENIIDESGMPKERFSAEFPKEGPSILRIQQVVRGDSAAYFCASSPQSGRSGNTIYFGEGSWLTVV.

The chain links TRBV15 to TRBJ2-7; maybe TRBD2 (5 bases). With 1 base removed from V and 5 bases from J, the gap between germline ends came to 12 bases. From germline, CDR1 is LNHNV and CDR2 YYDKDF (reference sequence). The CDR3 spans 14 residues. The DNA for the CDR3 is TGTGCCACCAGCAGAGTGTCTAGCTTCGACGAGCAGTACTTC. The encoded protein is CATSRVSSFDEQYF.

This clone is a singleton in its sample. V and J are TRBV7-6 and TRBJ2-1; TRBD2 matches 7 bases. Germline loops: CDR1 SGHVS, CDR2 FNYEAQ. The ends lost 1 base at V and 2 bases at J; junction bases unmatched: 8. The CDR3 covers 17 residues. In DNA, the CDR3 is TGTGCCAGCAGCTTAGGGAAGCGGGGAGCCCCCTACAATGAGCAGTTCTTC. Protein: CASSLGKRGAPYNEQFF.

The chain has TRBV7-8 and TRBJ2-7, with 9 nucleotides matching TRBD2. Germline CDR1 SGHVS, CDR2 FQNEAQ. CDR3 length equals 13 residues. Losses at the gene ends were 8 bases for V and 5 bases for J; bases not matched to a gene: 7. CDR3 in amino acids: CASHAGGNNEQYF. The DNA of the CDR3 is TGTGCCAGCCACGCGGGAGGGAACAACGAGCAGTACTTC.

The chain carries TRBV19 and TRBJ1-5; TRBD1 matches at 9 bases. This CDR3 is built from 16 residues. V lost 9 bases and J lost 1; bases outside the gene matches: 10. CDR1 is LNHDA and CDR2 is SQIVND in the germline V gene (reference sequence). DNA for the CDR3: TGTGCCAGCCTAGACAGGGGGGTATGGAGCAATCAGCCCCAGCATTTT. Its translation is CASLDRGVWSNQPQHF.

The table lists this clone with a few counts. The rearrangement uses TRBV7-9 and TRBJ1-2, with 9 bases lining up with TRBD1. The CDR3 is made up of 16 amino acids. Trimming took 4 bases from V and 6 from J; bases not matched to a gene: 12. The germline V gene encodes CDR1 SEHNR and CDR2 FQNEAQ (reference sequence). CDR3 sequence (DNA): TGTGCCAGCAGCTCCTCCGGGACAGGGTTTACTGATGGCTACACCTTC. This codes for CASSSSGTGFTDGYTF.

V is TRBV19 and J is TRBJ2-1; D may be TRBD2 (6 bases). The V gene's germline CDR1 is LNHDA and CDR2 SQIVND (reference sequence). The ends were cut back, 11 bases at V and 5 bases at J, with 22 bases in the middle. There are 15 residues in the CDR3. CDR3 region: CASRRKAGSNNEQFF. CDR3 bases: TGTGCCTCGAGGAGGAAGGCGGGGAGTAACAATGAGCAGTTCTTC.

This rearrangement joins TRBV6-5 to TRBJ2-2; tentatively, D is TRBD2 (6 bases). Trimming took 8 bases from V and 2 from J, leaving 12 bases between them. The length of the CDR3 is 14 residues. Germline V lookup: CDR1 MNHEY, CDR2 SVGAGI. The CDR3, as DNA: TGTGCCAGCCGTAGCGGAGATAACACCGGGGAGCTGTTTTTT. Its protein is CASRSGDNTGELFF.

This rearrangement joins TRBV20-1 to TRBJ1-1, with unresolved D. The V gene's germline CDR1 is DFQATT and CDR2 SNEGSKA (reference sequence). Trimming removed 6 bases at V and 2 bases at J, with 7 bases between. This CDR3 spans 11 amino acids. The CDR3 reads CSAGANTEAFF. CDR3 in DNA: TGCAGTGCCGGAGCCAACACTGAAGCTTTCTTT.

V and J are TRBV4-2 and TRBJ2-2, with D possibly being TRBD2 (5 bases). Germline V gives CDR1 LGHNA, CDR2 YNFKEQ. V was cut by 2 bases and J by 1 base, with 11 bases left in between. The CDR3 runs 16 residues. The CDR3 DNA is TGTGCCAGCAGCCAAAGTCCCGGGAAGAACACCGGGGAGCTGTTTTTT. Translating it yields CASSQSPGKNTGELFF.

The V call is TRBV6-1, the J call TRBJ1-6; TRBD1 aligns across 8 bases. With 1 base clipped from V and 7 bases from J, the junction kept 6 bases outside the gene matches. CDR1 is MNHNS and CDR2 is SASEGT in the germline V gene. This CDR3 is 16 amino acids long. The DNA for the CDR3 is TGTGCCAGCAGTGAAGAGGCAGGGGGCCGGAATTCACCCCTCCACTTT. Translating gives CASSEEAGGRNSPLHF.

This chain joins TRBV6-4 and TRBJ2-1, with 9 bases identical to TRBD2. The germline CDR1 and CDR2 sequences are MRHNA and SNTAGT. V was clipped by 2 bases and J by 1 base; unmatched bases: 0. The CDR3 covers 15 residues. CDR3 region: CASSDLAGSYNEQFF. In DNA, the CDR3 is TGTGCCAGCAGTGACCTAGCGGGATCCTACAATGAGCAGTTCTTC.

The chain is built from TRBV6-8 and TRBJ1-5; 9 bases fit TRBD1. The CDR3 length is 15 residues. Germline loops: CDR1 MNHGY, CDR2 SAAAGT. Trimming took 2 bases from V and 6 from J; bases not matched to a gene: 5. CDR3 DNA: TGTGCCAGCAGTTACCGGACAGGGGATATTCAGCCCCAGCATTTT. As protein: CASSYRTGDIQPQHF.

Here the CDR3 reads CASSLQVNTEAFF. The DNA for the CDR3 is TGTGCCAGCAGCTTACAGGTAAACACTGAAGCTTTCTTT. The chain joins TRBV7-2 to TRBJ1-1; D ambiguous. V was clipped by 2 bases and J by 2 bases, with 6 bases between them. This CDR3 region has 13 residues. Germline V gene data show CDR1 as SGHTA and CDR2 as FQGNSA.

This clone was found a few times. The CDR3, as DNA: TGCGCCAGCACCGGGCAGCCGGGGGAAAAACTGTTTTTT. Protein product: CASTGQPGEKLFF. This sequence joins TRBV10-2 and TRBJ1-4, with D unclear. Trimming took 7 bases from V and 8 from J, leaving 14 bases between them. The CDR3 length is 13 residues. Germline loops: CDR1 WSHSY, CDR2 SAAADI.

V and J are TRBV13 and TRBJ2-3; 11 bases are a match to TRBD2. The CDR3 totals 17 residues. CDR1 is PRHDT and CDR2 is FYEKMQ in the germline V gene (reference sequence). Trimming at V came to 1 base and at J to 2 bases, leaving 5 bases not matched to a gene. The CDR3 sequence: CASSLARLAGTTDTQYF. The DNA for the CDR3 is TGTGCCAGCAGCTTAGCGCGACTAGCGGGGACCACAGATACGCAGTATTTT.

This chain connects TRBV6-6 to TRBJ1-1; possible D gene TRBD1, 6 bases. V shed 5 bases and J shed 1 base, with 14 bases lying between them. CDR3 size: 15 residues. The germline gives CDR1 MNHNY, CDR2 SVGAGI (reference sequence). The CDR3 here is CASSGRGQTNTEAFF. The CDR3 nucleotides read TGTGCCAGCAGTGGACGCGGACAGACGAACACTGAAGCTTTCTTT.

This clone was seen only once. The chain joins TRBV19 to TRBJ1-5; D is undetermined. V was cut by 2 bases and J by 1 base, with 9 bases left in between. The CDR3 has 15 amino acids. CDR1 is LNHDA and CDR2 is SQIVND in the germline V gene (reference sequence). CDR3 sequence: CASSIIGRSNQPQHF. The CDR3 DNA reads TGTGCCAGTAGTATAATAGGCAGGAGCAATCAGCCCCAGCATTTT.

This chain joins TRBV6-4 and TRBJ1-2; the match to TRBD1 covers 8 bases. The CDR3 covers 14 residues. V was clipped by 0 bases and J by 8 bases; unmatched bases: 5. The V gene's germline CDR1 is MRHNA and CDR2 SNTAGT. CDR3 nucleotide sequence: TGTGCCAGCAGTGACTCACAGGGGGATAAGGGCTACACCTTC. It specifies CASSDSQGDKGYTF.

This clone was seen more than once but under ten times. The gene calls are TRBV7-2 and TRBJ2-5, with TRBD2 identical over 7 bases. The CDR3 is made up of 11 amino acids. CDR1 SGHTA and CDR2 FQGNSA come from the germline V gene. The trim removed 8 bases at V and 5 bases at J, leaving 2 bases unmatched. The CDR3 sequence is CASGGGETQYF. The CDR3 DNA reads TGTGCCAGCGGGGGAGGGGAGACCCAGTACTTC.

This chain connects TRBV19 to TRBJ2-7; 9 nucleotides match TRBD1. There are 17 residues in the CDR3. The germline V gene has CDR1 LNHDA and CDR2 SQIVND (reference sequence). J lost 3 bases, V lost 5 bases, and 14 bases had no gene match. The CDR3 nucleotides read TGTGCCAGTAGTTCCCCTTTTATCGGGACAGGGTACTACGAGCAGTACTTC. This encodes CASSSPFIGTGYYEQYF.

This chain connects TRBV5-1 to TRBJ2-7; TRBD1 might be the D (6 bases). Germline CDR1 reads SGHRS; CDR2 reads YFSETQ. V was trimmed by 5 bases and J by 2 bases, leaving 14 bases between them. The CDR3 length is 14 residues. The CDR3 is CASSSRDTAYEQYF. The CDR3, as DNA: TGCGCCAGCAGTTCCCGGGACACCGCCTACGAGCAGTACTTC.

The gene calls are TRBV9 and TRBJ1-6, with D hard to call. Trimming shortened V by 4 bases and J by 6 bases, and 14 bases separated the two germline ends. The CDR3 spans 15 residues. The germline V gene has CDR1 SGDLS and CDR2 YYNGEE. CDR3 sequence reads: CASSLRGSANSPLHF. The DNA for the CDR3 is TGTGCCAGCAGCCTCCGGGGTTCCGCTAATTCACCCCTCCACTTT.

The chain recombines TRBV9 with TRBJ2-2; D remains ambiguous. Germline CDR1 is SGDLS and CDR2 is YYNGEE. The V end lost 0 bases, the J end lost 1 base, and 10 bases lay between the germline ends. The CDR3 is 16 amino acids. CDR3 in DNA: TGTGCCAGCAGCGTAGGAGGCAGTATGAACACCGGGGAGCTGTTTTTT. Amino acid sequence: CASSVGGSMNTGELFF.

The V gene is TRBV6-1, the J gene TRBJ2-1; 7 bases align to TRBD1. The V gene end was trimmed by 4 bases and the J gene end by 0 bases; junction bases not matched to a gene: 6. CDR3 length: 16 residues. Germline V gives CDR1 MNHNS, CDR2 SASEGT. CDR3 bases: TGTGCCAGCAGTGGTAGGACAGGTATCTCCTACAATGAGCAGTTCTTC. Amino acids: CASSGRTGISYNEQFF.

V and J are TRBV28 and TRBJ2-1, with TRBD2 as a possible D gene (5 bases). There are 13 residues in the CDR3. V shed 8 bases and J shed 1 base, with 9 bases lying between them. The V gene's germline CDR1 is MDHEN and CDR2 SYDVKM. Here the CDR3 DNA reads TGTGCCAGCTCTGAGGGATCCTACAATGAGCAGTTCTTC. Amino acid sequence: CASSEGSYNEQFF. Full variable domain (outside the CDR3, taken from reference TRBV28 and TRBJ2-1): DVKVTQSSRYLVKRTGEKVFLECVQDMDHENMFWYRQDPGLGLRLIYFSYDVKMKEKGDIPEGYSVSREKKERFSLILESASTNQTSMYLCASSEGSYNEQFFGPGTRLTVL.

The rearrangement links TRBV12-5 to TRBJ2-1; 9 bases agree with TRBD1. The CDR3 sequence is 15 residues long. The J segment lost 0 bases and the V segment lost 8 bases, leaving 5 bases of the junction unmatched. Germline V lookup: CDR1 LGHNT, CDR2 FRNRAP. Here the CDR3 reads CASRSTGGSYNEQFF. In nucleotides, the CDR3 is TGTGCTAGTCGATCGACAGGGGGCTCCTACAATGAGCAGTTCTTC.